The TCR beta chain under discussion was sequenced for a study of cytomegalovirus exposure and HLA in healthy donors. It was with 60 Vbeta and 13 Jbeta primers that the PCR ran. Clones were read by immunoSEQ multiplex PCR, and TCRdb kept only the in-frame ones, dropping some. The table shows under 110,000 clones, with 65% to 80% occurring only once. This receptor was taken from a male donor in good health and CMV-seropositive. Sample: PBMCs.

CDR3 DNA sequence: TGTGCCAGCAGCCCCACAGGGGCTTCCCCCTACAATGAGCAGTTCTTC. This codes for CASSPTGASPYNEQFF. The gene calls are TRBV9 and TRBJ2-1; TRBD1 aligns across 7 bases. The CDR3 covers 16 residues. Trimming removed 4 bases from V and 2 bases from J; junction bases left unmatched: 9. Germline lookup yields CDR1 SGDLS and CDR2 YYNGEE.